This TCR beta chain emerged from a study of Graves' ophthalmopathy and Graves' hyperthyroidism (dated by TCRdb to the late 2010s). Background on the whole study: Stable hyperthyroidism was defined as no progression to ophthalmopathy within 18 months of follow-up. In roughly 6 hyperthyroidism patients, the T-cell repertoires found in thyroid tissue were compared with those found in blood. To explore V-J signatures that distinguish ophthalmopathy from hyperthyroidism, a discovery set of roughly 98 patients was enrolled, made up of 40 to 45 with ophthalmopathy and under 65 with stable hyperthyroidism. An independent validation cohort was composed of about 20 hyperthyroidism patients and around 16 patients who later progressed from hyperthyroidism to ophthalmopathy. In total, around 140 blood samples were TCR-sequenced: fewer than 50 ophthalmopathy, some 75 hyperthyroidism and some 17 hyperthyroidism-to-ophthalmopathy patients. Once sampling was done, hyperthyroidism patients were given methimazole at a starting dose of 30 mg daily, while ophthalmopathy patients were given high-dose intravenous methylprednisolone. TCR beta repertoire signatures were used to distinguish Graves' ophthalmopathy from Graves' hyperthyroidism and to predict progression to ophthalmopathy. General study outcomes and caveats: No statistical method was used to predetermine the sample size, and group allocation was not hidden from the investigators. Ophthalmopathy was separated from stable hyperthyroidism by the 13-signature model with just under 90% sensitivity and 81% to 84% specificity in cross-validation and with 80%/75% in the test set. In validation, the model predicted ophthalmopathy progression with about 71% sensitivity and about 73% specificity; some 13 predicted patients were CT-confirmed with GO in a median of 6.5 months. Among expanded thyroid clonotypes with frequency above 0.001, most also showed up in blood, which suggests that blood repertoires may reflect the thyroid immune response.

This clonotype was counted a few times. Which antigen it targets is not known. There are no base qualities to consult, and no much larger clone falls within one base. For repertoire sequencing, TCR beta CDR3 regions were amplified from RNA transcripts. The first round of RT-PCR was done with HTBI primers and the Qiagen OneStep RT-PCR kit, and was followed by a second round of multiplex PCR, then size selection and purification. Libraries were sequenced paired-end with 100 bp reads on an Illumina HiSeq2000. The published analysis was carried out like this. SOAPnuke was used to process the reads, removing any read that contained adapters or uncalled bases, had a mean Phred below 15, or lacked an exact match to the constant primer or identifier. High-quality paired reads were merged with COPE v1.2.5. Clonotypes were defined as unique nucleotide sequences and were aligned to IMGT TRB V, D and J references using MiTCR v1.1. Analysis was restricted to V-J combinations with a frequency above 0.0001, which covered 99% to 99.2% of repertoires. For each V-J combination, a TCR clonal expansion and chaos score was defined as the ratio of F50 clonal expansion to chaos observed in the TCRdist matrix. Welch's t-statistics and random forest were used to reduce the features to about a dozen V-J combinations, which were then used as input to a naive Bayes classifier. Thyroid-blood repertoire similarity was quantified with the Morisita-Horn index. TCRdb itself trimmed the public reads at Q25 with fastp, ran MiXCR and retained productive beta chains. Identical CDR3 protein sequences are pooled into one entry, listed with their most common genes and DNA. The V and J calls reflect TCRdb's pipeline rather than the authors' work. Across this sample there are 900,000 to 1,200,000 distinct CDR3 sequences, with approximately 35% seen only once. The top ten constitute over 8.5% of the sample.

From cysteine to phenylalanine, the CDR3 is 12 amino acids long. Kept here is only the CDR3 DNA, which spans 36 bases and is read in frame from base 1. Via the germline V gene (reference sequence), CDR1 is SEHNR and CDR2 FQNEAQ. V is shortened by 10 bases, J by 5 bases, and the region joining them spans 12 bases. Hyperthyroidism patients were newly diagnosed, with disease duration under 2 months, and aged 18 to 65 years. Anyone with other autoimmune diseases, uncontrolled infections, pregnancy or lactation was excluded from the study. Diagnosis relied on clinical symptoms, serum thyroxine, TRAb, thyroid ultrasound and orbital computed tomography. Trizol reagent was used to extract the total RNA, and its quality was then checked on an Agilent 2100 Bioanalyzer.

The clonotype was recovered from an adult man with Graves' hyperthyroidism. The source material was peripheral blood or thyroid tissue (not recorded which). The chain links TRBV7-9 with TRBJ1-5, with no confidently assigned D gene. The DNA reads as follows: TGTGCCATCCAAACCGGGGATCAGCCCCAGCATTTT. Translated, this is CAIQTGDQPQHF.